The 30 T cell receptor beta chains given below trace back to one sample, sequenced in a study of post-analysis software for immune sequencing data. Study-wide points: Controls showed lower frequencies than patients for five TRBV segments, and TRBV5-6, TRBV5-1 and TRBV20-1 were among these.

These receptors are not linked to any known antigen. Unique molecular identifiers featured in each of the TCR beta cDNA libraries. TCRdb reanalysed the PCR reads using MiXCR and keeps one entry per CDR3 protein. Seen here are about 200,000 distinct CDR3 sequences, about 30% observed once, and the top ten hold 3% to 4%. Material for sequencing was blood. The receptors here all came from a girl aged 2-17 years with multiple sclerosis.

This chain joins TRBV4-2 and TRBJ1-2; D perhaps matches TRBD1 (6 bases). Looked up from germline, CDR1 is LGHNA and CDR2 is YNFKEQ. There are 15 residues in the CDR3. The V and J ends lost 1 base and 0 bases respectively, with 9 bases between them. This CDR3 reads CASSQARTANYGYTF. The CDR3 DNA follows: TGTGCCAGCAGCCAAGCCCGGACAGCTAACTATGGCTACACCTTC.

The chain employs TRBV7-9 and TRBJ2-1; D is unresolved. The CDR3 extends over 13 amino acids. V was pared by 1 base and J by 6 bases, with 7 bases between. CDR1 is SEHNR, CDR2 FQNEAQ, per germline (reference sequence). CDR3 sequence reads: CASSLVEFNEQFF. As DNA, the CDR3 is TGTGCCAGCAGCTTAGTAGAGTTCAATGAGCAGTTCTTC.

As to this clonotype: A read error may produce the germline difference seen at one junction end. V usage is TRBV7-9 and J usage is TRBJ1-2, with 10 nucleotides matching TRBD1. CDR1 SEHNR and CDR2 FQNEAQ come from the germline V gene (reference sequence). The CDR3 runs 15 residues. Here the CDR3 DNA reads TGTGCCAGCAGCTCTGGGACAGGGGAGAGATATGACTACACCTTC. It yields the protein CASSSGTGERYDYTF.

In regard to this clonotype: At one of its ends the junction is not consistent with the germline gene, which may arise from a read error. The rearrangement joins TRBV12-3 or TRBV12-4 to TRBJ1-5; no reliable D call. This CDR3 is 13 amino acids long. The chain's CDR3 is CASSPLIDQPRHF. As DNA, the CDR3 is TGTGCCAGCAGTCCCCTTATAGATCAACCCCGGCATTTT.

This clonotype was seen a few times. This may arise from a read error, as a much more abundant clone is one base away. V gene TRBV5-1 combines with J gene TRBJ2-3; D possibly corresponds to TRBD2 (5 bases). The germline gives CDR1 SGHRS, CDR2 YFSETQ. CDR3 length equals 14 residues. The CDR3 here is CTSSQSGRGDTQYF. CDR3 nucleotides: TGCACCAGCAGCCAGTCCGGACGGGGAGATACGCAGTATTTT.

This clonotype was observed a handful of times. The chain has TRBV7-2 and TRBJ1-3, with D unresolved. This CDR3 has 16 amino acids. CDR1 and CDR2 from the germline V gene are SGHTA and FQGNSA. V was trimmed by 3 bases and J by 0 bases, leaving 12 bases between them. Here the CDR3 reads CASSFNSPSSGNTIYF. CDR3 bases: TGTGCCAGCAGCTTTAACAGCCCGAGCTCTGGAAACACCATATATTTT.

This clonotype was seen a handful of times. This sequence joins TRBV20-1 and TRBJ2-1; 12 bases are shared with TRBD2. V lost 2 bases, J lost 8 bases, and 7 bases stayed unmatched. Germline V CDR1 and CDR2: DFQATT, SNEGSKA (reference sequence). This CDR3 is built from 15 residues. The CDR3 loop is CSARSSGGAVYEQFF. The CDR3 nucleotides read TGCAGTGCTAGATCTAGCGGGGGGGCTGTGTATGAGCAGTTCTTC.

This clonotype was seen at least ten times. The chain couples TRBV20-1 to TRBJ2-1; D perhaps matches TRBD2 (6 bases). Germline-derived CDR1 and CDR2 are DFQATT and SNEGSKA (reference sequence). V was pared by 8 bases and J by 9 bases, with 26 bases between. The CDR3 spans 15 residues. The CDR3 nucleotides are TGCAGTCCCCCCGCTAGCAGGAGGGCTGCAGGTGAGCAGTTCTTC. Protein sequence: CSPPASRRAAGEQFF.

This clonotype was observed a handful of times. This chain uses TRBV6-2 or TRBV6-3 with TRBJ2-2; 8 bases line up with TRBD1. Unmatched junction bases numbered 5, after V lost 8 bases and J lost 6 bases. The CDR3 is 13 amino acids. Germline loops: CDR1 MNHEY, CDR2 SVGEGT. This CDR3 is CASGRGPSGELFF. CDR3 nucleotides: TGTGCCAGCGGCAGGGGGCCGTCCGGGGAGCTGTTTTTT.

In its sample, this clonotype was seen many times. The CDR3 is CASKLAGGSRRETQYF. CDR3 coding DNA: TGTGCCAGCAAACTAGCGGGAGGTTCACGACGGGAGACCCAGTACTTC. V usage is TRBV2 and J usage is TRBJ2-5; 12 bases map to TRBD2. Germline values: CDR1 SNHLY, CDR2 FYNNEI. V lost 7 bases and J lost 5; bases outside the gene matches: 11. This CDR3 comprises 16 residues.

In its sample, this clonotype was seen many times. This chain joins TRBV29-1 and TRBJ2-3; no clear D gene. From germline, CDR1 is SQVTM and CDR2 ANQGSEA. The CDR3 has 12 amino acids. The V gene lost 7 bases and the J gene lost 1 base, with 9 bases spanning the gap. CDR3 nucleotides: TGCAGCGGGGTCCCCGGCACAGATACGCAGTATTTT. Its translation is CSGVPGTDTQYF.

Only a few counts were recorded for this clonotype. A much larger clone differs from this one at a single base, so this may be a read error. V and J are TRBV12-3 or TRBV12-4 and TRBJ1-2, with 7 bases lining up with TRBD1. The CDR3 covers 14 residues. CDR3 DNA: TGTGCCAACAGTCCCCGGGGACAGAACTATGGCTACACCTTC. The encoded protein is CANSPRGQNYGYTF.

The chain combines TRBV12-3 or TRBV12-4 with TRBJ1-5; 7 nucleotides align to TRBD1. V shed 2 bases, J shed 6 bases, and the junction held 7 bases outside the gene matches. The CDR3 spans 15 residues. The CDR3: CASSLQSQGGQPQHF. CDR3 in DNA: TGTGCCAGCAGTTTACAGTCCCAGGGGGGTCAGCCCCAGCATTTT.

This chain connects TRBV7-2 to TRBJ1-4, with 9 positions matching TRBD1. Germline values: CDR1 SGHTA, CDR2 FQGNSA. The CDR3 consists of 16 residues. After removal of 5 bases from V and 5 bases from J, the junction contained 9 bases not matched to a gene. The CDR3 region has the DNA TGTGCCAGCAGCGTTCCTACAGGGGGCTCCAATGAAAAACTGTTTTTT. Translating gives CASSVPTGGSNEKLFF.

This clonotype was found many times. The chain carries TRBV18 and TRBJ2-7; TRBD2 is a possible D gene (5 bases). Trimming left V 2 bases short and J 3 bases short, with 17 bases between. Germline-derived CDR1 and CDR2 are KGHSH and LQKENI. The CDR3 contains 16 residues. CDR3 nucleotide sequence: TGTGCCAGCTCACCAAATCTGGGAGTCAGAAGCTACGAGCAGTACTTC. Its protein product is CASSPNLGVRSYEQYF.

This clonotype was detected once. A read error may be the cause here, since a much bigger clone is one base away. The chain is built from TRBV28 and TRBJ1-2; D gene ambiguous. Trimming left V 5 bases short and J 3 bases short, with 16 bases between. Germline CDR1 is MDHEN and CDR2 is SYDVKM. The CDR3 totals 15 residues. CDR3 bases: TGTGCCAGCAGTCTCCTGAGGAATTCGTACTATGGCTACACCTTC. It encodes CASSLLRNSYYGYTF.

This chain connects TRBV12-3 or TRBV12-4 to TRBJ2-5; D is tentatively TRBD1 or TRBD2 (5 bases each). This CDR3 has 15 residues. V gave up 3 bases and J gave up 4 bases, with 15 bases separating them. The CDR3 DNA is TGTGCCAGCAGTTTCCGAATAGCAGGGAGAGAGACCCAGTACTTC. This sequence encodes CASSFRIAGRETQYF.

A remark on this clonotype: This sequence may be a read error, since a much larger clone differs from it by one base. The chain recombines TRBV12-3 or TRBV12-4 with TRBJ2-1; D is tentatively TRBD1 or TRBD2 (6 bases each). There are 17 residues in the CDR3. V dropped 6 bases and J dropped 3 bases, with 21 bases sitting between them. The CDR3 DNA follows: TGTGCCAGCAGCTCTCTAGGGGGGAGGTGGGACTACAATGAGCAGTTCTTC. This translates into CASSSLGGRWDYNEQFF.

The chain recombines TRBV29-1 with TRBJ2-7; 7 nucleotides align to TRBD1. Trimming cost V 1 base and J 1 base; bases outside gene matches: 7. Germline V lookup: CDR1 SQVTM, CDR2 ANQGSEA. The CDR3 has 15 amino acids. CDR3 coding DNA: TGCAGCGTTGAAGTTCCGGGACAGCCTTCCTACGAGCAGTACTTC. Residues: CSVEVPGQPSYEQYF.

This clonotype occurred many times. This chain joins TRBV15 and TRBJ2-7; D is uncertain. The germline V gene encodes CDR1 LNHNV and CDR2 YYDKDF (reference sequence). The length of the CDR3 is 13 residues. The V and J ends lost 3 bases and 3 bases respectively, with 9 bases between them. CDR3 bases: TGTGCCACCAGCAGTAAGAACAGCTACGAGCAGTACTTC. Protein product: CATSSKNSYEQYF.

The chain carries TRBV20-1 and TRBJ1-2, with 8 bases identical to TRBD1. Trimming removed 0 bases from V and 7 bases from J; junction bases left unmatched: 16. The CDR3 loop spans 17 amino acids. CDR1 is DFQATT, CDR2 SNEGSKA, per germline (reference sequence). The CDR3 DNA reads TGCAGTGCTAGAGACGGGACAGGTCGCTCGAGCGTCTGTGGCTACACCTTC. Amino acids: CSARDGTGRSSVCGYTF.

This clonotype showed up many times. The DNA of the CDR3 is TGTGCCAGCAGCCCCAGGACGGTGGGCAATCAGCCCCAGCATTTT. Its protein is CASSPRTVGNQPQHF. This chain joins TRBV12-3 or TRBV12-4 and TRBJ1-5; D unresolved. Between the trimmed V and J ends, which lost 6 bases and 2 bases, there was a span of 14 bases. CDR3 size: 15 residues.

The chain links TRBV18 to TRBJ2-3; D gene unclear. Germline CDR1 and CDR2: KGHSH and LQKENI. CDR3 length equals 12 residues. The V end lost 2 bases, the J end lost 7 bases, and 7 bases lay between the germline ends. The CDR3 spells CASSPVPNTQYF. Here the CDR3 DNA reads TGTGCCAGCTCACCAGTGCCGAATACGCAGTATTTT.

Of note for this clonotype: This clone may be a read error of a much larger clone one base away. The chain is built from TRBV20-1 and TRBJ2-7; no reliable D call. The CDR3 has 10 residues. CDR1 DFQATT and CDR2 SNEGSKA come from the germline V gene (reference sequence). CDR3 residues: CGATDYEQYF. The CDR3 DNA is TGCGGTGCCACTGACTACGAGCAGTACTTC.

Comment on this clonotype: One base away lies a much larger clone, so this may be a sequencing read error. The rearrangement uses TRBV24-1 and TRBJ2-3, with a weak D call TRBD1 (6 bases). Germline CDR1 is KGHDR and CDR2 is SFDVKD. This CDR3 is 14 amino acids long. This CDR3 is CASSDTRTGDTQYF. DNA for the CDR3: TGTGCCTCCAGTGACACCCGAACAGGGGATACGCAGTATTTT.

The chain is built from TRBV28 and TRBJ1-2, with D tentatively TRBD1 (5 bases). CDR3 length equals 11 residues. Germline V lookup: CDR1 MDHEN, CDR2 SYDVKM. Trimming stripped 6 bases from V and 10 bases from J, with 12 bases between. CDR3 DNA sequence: TGTGCCAGCAGCTCAGGGACCGACTACACCTTC. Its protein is CASSSGTDYTF.

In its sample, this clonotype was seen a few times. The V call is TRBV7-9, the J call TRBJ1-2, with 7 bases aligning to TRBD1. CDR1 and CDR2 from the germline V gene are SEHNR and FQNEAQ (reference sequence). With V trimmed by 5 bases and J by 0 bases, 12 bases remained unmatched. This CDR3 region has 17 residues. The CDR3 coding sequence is TGTGCCAGCAGCCCCGGACAGGCGCAACCTTCTAACTATGGCTACACCTTC. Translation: CASSPGQAQPSNYGYTF.

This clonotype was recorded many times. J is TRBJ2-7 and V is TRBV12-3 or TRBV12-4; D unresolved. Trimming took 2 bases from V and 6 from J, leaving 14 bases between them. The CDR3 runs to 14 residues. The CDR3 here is CASSLRRLSPEQYF. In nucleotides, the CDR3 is TGTGCCAGCAGTTTACGGCGGTTATCCCCCGAGCAGTACTTC.

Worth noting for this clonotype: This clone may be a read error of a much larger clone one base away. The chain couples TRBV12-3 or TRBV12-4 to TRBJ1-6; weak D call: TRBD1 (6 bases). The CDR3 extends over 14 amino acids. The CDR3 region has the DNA TGTGCCAGCAAGGGGACAACGGGTAATTCACCCCACCACTTT. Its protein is CASKGTTGNSPHHF.

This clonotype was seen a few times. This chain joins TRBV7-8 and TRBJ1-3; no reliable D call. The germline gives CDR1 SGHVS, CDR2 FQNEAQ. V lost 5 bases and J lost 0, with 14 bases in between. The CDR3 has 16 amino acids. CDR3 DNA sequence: TGTGCCAGCAGCCTGCTAAACCCGAGCTCTGGAAACACCATATATTTT. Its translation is CASSLLNPSSGNTIYF.